The rows below give T cell receptor beta chains drawn from one sample of a study of OX40 agonist ivuxolimab in advanced cancers. The data were produced by immunoSEQ multiplex PCR, yet TCRdb's version contains in-frame clones alone and is incomplete. The sample contains nearly 25,000 clones, more than 75% of which appear only once. The sequences come from CD4+ or CD8+ T cells sorted from blood, collected in a trial of the OX40 agonist ivuxolimab. The receptors shown here come from an adult with an advanced solid tumor such as melanoma, head and neck, liver or kidney cancer. Each CDR3 is given with its conserved first and last residue. Each record gives: clone size, J gene, V gene, CDR3 protein. Part of the rows lack a size; the others show once, few, many or a class for expanded clones.

.	TRBJ1-5	TRBV2	CASSEPGQGFQPQHF
.	TRBJ2-5	TRBV4-3	CASSQESRGAGETQYF
few	TRBJ1-4	TRBV2	CASGNTGGIEKLFF
.	TRBJ2-7	TRBV7-6	CASSPGYEQYF
few	TRBJ1-5	TRBV7-7	CARQPQHF
.	TRBJ1-2	TRBV29-1	CSVEKARAGYGYTF
.	TRBJ1-2	TRBV28	CASSLRGAWSYTF
.	TRBJ2-3	TRBV19	CASSIASTSGGDTQYF
.	TRBJ2-7	TRBV19	CASNHGTSSYEQYF
.	TRBJ1-1	TRBV5-6	CASSRQQAEAFF
.	TRBJ1-5	TRBV6-1	CASSGLQGGGPQHF
.	TRBJ2-3	TRBV4-1	CASSQELADTDTQYF
.	TRBJ1-4	TRBV28	CASSLEESYEKLFF
.	TRBJ2-5	TRBV9	CASSVGTGVQETQYF
.	TRBJ2-5	TRBV7-2	CASSPGTGGQETQYF
.	TRBJ2-3	TRBV9	CASSEPSGVPSTDTQYF
.	TRBJ2-1	TRBV18	CASSPQGSSYNEQFF
.	TRBJ2-3	TRBV2	CASSTVADTQYF
.	TRBJ1-4	TRBV7-2	CASSLGGAANEKLFF
.	TRBJ1-2	TRBV11-3	CASSLGLTGGSGYTF
.	TRBJ2-3	TRBV28	CASSLLGSGGRDTQYF
.	TRBJ2-3	TRBV27	CASSSTSGGSTDTQYF
.	TRBJ2-1	TRBV27	CASSLSLDSSYNEQFF
once	TRBJ2-2	TRBV4-1	CASSQDQGQYTGELFF
.	TRBJ2-1	TRBV19	CASSAIDTGTSGRFYLSSYNEQFF
.	TRBJ1-1	TRBV7-2	CASSLTSGTGRTEAFF
few	TRBJ1-1	TRBV11-3	CASSFEGNTEAFF
.	TRBJ1-2	TRBV6-5	CASSYSRGGADGYTF
.	TRBJ2-2	TRBV28	CASSLPGPGELFF